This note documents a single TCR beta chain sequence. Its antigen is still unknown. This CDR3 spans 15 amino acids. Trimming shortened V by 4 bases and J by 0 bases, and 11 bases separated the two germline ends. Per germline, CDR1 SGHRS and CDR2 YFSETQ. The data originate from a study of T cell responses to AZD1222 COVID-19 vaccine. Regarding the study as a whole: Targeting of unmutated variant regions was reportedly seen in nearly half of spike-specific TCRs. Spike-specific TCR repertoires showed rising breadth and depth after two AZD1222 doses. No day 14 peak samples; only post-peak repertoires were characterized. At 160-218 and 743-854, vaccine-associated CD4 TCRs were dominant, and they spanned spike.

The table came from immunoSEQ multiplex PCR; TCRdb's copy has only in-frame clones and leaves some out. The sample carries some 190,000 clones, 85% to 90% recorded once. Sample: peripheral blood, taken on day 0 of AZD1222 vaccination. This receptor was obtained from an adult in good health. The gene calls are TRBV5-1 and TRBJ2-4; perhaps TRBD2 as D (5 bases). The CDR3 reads CASSPWGEAKNIQYF. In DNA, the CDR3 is TGCGCCAGCAGCCCTTGGGGAGAAGCCAAAAACATTCAGTACTTC.